This TCR beta chain comes out of a study of T cell repertoires in cytomegalovirus infection. This clonotype was seen more than once but under ten times. As yet, its antigen is unknown. TCRdb re-analysed the reads in MiXCR, keeping a single row per CDR3 protein. The sample comprises approximately 70,000 distinct CDR3 sequences, more than 20% of which are singletons, and 79% rests with the top ten. The CDR3 contains 12 residues. Germline CDR1 is MNHNS and CDR2 is SASEGT. Between the trimmed V and J ends, which lost 4 bases and 6 bases, there was a span of 8 bases. This TCR was recovered from a human donor in good health (CMV status not recorded). Some clones in this sample may be carry-over from other donors' samples. The sample comprised PBMCs, sequenced either directly or after in vitro stimulation (not recorded which). The V gene is TRBV6-1, the J gene TRBJ2-3, with D hard to call. The CDR3: CASSVLFDTQYF. CDR3 DNA sequence: TGTGCCAGCAGTGTTCTTTTTGATACGCAGTATTTT.